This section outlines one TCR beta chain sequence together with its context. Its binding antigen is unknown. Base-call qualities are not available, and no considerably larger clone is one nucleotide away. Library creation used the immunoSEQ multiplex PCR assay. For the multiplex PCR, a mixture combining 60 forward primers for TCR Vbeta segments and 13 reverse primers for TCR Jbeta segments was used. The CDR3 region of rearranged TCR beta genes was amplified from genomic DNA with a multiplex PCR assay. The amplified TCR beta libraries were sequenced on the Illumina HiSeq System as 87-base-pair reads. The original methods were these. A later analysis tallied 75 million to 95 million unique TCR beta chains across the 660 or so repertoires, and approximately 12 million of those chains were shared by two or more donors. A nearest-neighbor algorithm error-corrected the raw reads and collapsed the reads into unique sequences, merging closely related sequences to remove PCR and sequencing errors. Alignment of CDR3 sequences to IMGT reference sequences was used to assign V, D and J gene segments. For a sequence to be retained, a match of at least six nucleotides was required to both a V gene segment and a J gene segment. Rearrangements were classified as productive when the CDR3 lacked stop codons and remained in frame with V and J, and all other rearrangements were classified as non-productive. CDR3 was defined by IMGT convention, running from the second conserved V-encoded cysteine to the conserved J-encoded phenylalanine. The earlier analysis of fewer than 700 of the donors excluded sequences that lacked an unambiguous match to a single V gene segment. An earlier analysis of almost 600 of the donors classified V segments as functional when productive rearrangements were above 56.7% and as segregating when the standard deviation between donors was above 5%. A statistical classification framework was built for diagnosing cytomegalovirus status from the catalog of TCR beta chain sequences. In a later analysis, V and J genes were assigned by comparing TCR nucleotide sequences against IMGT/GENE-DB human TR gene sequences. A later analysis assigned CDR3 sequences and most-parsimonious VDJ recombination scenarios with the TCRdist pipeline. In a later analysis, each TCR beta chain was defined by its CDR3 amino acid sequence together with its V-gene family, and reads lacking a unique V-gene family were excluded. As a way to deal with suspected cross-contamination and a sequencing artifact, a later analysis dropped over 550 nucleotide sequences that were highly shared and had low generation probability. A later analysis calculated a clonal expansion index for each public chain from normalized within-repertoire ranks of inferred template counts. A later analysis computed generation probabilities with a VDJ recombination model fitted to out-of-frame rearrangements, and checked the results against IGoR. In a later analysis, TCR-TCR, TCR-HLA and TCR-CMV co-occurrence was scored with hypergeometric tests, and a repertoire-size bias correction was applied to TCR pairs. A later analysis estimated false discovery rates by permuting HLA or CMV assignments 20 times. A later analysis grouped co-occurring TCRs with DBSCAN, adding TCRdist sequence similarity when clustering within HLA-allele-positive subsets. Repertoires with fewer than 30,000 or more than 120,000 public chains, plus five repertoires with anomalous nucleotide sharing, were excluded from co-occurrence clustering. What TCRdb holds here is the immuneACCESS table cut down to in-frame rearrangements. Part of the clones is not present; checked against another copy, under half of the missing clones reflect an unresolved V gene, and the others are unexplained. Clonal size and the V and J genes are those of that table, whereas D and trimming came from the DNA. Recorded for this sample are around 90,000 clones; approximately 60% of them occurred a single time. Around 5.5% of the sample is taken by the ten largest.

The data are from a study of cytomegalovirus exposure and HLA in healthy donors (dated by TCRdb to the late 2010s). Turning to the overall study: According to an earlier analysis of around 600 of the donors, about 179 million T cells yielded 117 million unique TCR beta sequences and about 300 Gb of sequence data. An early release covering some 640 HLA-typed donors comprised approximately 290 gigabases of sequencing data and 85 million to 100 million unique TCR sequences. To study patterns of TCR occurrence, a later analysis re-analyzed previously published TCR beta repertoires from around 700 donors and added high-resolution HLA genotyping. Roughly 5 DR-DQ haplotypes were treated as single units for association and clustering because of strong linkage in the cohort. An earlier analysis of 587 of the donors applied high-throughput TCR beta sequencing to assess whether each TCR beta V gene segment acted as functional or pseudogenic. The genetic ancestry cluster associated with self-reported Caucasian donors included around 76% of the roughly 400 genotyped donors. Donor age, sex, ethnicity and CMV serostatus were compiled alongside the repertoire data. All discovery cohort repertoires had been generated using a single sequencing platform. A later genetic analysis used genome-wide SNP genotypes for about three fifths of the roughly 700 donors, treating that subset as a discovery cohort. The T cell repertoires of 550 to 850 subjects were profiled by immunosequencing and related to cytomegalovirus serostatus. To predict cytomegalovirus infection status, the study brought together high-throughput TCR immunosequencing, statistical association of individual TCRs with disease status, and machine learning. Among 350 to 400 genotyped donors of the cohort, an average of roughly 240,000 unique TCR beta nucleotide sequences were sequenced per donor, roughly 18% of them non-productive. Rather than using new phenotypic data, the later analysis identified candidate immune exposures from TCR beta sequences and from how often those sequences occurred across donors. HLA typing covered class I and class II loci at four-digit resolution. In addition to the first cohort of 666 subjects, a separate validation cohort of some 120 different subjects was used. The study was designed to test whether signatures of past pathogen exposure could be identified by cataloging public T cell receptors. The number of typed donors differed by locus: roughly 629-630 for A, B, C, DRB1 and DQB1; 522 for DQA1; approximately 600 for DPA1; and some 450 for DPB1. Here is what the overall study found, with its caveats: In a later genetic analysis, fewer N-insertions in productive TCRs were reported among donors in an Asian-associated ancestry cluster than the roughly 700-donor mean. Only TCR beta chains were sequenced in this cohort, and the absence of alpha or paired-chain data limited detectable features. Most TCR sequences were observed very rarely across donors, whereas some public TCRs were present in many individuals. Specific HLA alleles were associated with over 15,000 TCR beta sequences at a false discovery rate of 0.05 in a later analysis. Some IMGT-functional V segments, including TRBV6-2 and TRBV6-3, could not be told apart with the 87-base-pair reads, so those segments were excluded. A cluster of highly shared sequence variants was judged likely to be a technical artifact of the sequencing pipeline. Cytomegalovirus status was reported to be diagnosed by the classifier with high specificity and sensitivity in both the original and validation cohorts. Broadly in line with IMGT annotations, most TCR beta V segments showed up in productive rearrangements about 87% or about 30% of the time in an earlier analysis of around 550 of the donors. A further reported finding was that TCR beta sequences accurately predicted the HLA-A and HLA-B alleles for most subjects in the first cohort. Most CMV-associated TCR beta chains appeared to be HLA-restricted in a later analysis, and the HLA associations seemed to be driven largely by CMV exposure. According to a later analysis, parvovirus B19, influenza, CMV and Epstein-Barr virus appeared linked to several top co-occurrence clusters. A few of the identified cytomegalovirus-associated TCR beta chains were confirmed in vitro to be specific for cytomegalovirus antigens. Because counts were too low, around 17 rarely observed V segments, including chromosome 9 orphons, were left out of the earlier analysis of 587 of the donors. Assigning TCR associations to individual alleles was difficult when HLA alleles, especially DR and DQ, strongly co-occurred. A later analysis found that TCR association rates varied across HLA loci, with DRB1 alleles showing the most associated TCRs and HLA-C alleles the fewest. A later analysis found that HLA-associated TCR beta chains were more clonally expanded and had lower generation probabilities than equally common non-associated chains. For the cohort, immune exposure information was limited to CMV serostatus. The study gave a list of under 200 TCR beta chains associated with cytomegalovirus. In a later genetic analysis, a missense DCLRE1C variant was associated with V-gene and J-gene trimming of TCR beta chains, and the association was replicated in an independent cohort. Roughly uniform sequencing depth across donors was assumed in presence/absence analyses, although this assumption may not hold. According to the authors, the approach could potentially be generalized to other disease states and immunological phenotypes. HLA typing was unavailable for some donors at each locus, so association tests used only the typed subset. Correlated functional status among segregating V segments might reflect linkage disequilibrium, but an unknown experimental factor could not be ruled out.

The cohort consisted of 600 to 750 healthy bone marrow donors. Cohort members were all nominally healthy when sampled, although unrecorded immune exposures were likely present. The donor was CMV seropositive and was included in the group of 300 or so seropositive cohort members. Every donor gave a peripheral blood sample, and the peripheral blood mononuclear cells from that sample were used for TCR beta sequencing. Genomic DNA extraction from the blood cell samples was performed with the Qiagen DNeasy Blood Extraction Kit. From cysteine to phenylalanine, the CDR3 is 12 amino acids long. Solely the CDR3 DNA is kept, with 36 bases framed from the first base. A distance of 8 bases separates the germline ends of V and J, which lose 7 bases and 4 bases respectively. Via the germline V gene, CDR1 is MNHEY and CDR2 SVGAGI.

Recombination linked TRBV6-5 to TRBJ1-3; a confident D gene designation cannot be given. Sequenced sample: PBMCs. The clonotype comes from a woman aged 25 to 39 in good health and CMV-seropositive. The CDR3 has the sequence CASKEGGNTIYF. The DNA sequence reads TGTGCCAGCAAGGAGGGAGGAAACACCATATATTTT.